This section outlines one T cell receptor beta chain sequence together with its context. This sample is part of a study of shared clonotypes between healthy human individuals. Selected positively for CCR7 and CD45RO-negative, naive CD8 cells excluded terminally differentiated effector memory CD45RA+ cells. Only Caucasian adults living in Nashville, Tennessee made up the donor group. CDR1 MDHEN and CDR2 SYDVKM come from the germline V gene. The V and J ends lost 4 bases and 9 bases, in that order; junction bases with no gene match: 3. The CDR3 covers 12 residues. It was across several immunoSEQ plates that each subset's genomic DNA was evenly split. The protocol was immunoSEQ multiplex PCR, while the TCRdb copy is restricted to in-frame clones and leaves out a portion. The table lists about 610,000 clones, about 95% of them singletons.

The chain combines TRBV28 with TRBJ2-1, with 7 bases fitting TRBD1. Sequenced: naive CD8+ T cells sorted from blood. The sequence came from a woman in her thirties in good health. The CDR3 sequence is CASSSTGVEQFF. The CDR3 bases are TGTGCCAGCAGTTCCACAGGGGTTGAGCAGTTCTTC.